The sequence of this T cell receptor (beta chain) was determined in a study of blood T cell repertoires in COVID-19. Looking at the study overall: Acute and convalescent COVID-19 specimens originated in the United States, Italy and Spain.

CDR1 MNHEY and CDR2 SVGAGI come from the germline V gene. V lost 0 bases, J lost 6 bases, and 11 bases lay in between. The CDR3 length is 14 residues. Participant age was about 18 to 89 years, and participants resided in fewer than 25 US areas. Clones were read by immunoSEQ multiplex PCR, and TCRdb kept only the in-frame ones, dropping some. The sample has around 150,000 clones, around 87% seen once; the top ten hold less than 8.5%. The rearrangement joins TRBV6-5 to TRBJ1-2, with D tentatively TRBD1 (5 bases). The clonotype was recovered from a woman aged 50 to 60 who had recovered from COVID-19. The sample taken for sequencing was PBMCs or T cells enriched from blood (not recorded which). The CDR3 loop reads CASSYSRQGNGYTF. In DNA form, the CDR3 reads TGTGCCAGCAGTTACTCGAGGCAGGGCAATGGCTACACCTTC.